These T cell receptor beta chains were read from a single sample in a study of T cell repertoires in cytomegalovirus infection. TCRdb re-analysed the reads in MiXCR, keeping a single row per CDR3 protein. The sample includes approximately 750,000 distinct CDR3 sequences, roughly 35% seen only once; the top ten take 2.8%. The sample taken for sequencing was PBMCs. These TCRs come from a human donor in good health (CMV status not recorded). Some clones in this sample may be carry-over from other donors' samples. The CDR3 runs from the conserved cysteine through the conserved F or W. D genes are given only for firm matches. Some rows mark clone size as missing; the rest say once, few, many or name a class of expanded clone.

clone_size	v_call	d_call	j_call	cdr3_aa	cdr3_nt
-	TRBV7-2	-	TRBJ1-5	CASSLGVRSNQPQHF	TGTGCCAGCAGCTTAGGGGTTCGGAGCAATCAGCCCCAGCATTTT
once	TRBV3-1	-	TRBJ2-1	CASSQVLGSNNEQFF	TGTGCCAGCAGCCAAGTACTAGGGAGTAACAATGAGCAGTTCTTC
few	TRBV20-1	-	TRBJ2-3	CSARDGGRTDTQYF	TGCAGTGCTAGAGATGGAGGGAGAACAGATACGCAGTATTTT
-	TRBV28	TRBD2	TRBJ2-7	CASSPLSGPPPYEQYF	TGTGCCAGCAGTCCTCTTAGCGGGCCACCACCCTACGAGCAGTACTTC
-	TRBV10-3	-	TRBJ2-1	CAISDLASRVNEQFF	TGTGCCATCAGTGACTTGGCTAGTAGGGTCAATGAGCAGTTCTTC
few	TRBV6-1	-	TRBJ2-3	CASSQARDTQYF	TGTGCCAGCAGCCAGGCTCGAGATACGCAGTATTTT
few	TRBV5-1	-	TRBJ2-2	CASSSKGRNTGELFF	TGCGCCAGCAGCTCGAAGGGACGGAACACCGGGGAGCTGTTTTTT
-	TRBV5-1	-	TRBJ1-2	CASSSEQDYGYTF	TGCGCCAGCAGCTCCGAACAGGACTATGGCTACACCTTC
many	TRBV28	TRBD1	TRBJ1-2	CASSQIPGTGSNYGYTF	TGTGCCAGCAGCCAGATCCCCGGGACAGGGTCTAACTATGGCTACACCTTC
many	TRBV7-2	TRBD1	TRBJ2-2	CASSAVRGPYNTGELFF	TGTGCCAGCAGCGCCGTGAGGGGGCCCTATAACACCGGGGAGCTGTTTTTT
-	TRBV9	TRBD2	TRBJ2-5	CASSPRAGGNQETQYF	TGTGCCAGCAGCCCCAGGGCGGGGGGGAATCAAGAGACCCAGTACTTC
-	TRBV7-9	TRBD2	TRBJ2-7	CASSLSGTAHEQYF	TGTGCCAGCAGCCTTAGCGGGACCGCCCACGAGCAGTACTTC
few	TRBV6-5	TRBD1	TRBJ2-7	CASSYSGTGTYEQYF	TGTGCCAGCAGTTACTCCGGGACAGGGACGTACGAGCAGTACTTC
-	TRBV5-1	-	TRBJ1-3	CASRFGTYSGNTIYF	TGCGCCAGCAGGTTCGGCACCTACTCTGGAAACACCATATATTTT
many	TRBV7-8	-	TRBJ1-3	CASSRTGSGNTIYF	TGTGCCAGCAGTCGTACGGGTTCTGGAAACACCATATATTTT
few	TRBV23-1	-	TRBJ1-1	CAGPQGTMNTEAFF	TGCGCCGGGCCTCAAGGGACGATGAACACTGAAGCTTTCTTT
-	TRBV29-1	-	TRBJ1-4	CSVDPQGNEKLFF	TGCAGCGTTGATCCACAGGGTAATGAAAAACTGTTTTTT
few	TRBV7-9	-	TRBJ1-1	CASRTQGYTEAFF	TGTGCCAGCAGGACTCAGGGCTACACTGAAGCTTTCTTT
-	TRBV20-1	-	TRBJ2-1	CSASNRDYNEQFF	TGCAGTGCTAGCAACAGGGATTACAATGAGCAGTTCTTC
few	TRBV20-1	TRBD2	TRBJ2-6	CSAGVGGAGANVLTF	TGCAGTGCTGGGGTTGGGGGGGCTGGGGCCAACGTCCTGACTTTC
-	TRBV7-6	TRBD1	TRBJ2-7	CASSLAGTGRYEQYF	TGTGCCAGCAGCCTAGCCGGGACAGGGAGATACGAGCAGTACTTC
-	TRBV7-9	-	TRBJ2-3	CASSFPGDTQYF	TGTGCCAGCAGCTTCCCTGGGGATACGCAGTATTTT
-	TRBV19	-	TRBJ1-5	CASSIDPGQPQHF	TGTGCCAGTAGTATAGATCCAGGGCAGCCCCAGCATTTT
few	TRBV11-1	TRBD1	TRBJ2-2	CASSFRQGINTGELFF	TGTGCCAGCAGCTTCCGACAGGGGATCAACACCGGGGAGCTGTTTTTT
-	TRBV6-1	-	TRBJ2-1	CASTQGGWNEQFF	TGTGCCAGCACGCAGGGAGGATGGAATGAGCAGTTCTTC
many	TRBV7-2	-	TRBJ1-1	CASSPELNTEAFF	TGTGCCAGCAGCCCCGAGCTCAACACTGAAGCTTTCTTT
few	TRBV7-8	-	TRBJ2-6	CASSPRELSGANVLTF	TGTGCCAGCAGCCCCCGGGAGCTCTCTGGGGCCAACGTCCTGACTTTC
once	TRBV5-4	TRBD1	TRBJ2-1	CASSLWKGTGGNLNNEQFF	TGTGCCAGCAGCCTTTGGAAGGGGACAGGGGGTAACCTCAACAATGAGCAGTTCTTC
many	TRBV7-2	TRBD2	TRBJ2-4	CASSIPGTSGINIQYF	TGTGCCAGCAGCATCCCCGGGACTAGCGGCATAAACATTCAGTACTTC
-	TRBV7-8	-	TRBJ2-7	CASSLQDEGGSYEQYF	TGTGCCAGCAGCTTACAGGACGAGGGAGGCTCCTACGAGCAGTACTTC
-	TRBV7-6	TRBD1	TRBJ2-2	CASSYDRARSGELFF	TGTGCCAGCAGCTACGACAGGGCAAGGTCCGGGGAGCTGTTTTTT
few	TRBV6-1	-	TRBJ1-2	CASSGAYPNYGYTF	TGTGCCAGCAGTGGGGCCTACCCCAACTATGGCTACACCTTC
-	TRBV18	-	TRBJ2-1	CASSPVGRGRYNEQFF	TGTGCCAGCTCACCAGTGGGCAGGGGCAGGTACAATGAGCAGTTCTTC
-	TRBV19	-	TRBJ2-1	CASIIGGPPDFF	TGTGCCAGTATTATCGGCGGGCCACCCGATTTCTTC
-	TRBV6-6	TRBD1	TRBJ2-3	CASSYSDRGPSGTQYF	TGTGCCAGCAGTTACTCGGACAGGGGGCCGAGCGGTACGCAGTATTTT
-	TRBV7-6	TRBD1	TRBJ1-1	CASSSDRGIGTEAFF	TGTGCCAGCAGCTCCGACAGGGGGATAGGGACTGAAGCTTTCTTT
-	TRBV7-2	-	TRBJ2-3	CASSPGGASTDTQYF	TGTGCCAGCAGCCCCGGGGGAGCTAGCACAGATACGCAGTATTTT
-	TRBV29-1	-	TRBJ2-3	CSANRDPDTQYF	TGCAGCGCTAACAGGGACCCAGATACGCAGTATTTT